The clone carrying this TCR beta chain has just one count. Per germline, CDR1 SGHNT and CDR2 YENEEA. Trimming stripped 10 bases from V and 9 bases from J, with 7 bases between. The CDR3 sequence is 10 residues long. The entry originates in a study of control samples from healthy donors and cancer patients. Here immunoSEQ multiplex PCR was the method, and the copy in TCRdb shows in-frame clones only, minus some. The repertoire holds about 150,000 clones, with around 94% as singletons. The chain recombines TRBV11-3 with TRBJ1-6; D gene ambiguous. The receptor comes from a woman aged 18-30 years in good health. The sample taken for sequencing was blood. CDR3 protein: CATAGSPLHF. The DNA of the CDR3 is TGTGCCACCGCGGGTTCACCCCTCCACTTT.